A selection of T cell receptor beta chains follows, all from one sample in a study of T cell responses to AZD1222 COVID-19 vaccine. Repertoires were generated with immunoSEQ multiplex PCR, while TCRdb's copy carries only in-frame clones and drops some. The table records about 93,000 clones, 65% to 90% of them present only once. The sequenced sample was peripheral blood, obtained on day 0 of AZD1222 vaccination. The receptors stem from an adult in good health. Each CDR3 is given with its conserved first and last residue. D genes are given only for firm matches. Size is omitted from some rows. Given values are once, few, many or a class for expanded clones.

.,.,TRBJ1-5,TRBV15,TGTGCCACCAGCACAGGGTACGGCAATCAGCCCCAGCATTTT,CATSTGYGNQPQHF
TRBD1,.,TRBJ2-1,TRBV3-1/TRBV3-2,TGTGCCAGCAGCTCCGGGACAGGGTCCTACAATGAGCAGTTCTTC,CASSSGTGSYNEQFF
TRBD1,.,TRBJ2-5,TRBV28,TGTGCCAGCAGTTTAGGACAGGGGAGCCAAGAGACCCAGTACTTC,CASSLGQGSQETQYF
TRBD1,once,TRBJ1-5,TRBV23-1,TGCGCCAGCAGTCCCCGGGACAGGGCACAGCCCCAGCATTTT,CASSPRDRAQPQHF
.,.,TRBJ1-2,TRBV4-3,TGCGCCAGCAGCCAAGATAACGTCTTTACTCCTAACTATGGCTACACCTTC,CASSQDNVFTPNYGYTF
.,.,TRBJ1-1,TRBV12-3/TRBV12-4,TGTGCCAGCAGTCTCCAGACGGACACTGAAGCTTTCTTT,CASSLQTDTEAFF
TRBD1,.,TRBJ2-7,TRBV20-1,TGCAGTGCTAGTAGGGGACAGGAAGGCTACGAGCAGTACTTC,CSASRGQEGYEQYF
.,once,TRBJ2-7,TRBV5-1,TGCGCCAGCAGCGCCCAGCAGGGACCGGATTACGAGCAGTACTTC,CASSAQQGPDYEQYF
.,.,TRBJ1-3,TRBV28,TGTGCCAGCAAGGGGGGGAGGCCGTCTGGAAACACCATATATTTT,CASKGGRPSGNTIYF
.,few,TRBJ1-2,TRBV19,TGTGCCAGTAGTATAGATGGCGGGACGACTACTCGAGGTGCCACCTTC,CASSIDGGTTTRGATF
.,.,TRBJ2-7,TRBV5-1,TGCGCCAGCCGGGGGACAGCATCCTACGAGCAGTACTTC,CASRGTASYEQYF
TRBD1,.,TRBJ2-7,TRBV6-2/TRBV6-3,TGTGCCAGCAGTTACTCGTGGACAGGGGATGGCGAGCAGTACTTC,CASSYSWTGDGEQYF
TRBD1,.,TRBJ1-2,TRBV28,TGTGCCAGCCACATAGCGGGGACAGGAAACCAAAACTATGGCTACACCTTC,CASHIAGTGNQNYGYTF
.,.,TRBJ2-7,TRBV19,TGTGCCAGTAGTTCGCAGGGGAGCTACTACGAGCAGTACTTC,CASSSQGSYYEQYF
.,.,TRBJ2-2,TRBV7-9,TGTGCCAGCAGCTTAGGGGTGAACACCGGGGAGCTGTTTTTT,CASSLGVNTGELFF
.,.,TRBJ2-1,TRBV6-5,TGTGCCAGCAGTCTTCGGCTAGACGCTGAGCAGTTCTTC,CASSLRLDAEQFF
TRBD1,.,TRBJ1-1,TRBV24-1,TGTGCCACCAGTGTCGGACAGGAGAACACTGAAGCTTTCTTT,CATSVGQENTEAFF
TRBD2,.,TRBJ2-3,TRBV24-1,TGTGCCACCAGTGACCCGCGACTAGCGTCCAAAGCAGATACGCAGTATTTT,CATSDPRLASKADTQYF
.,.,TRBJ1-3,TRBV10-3,TGTGCCACAGGGGAGAGTGACACCATATATTTT,CATGESDTIYF
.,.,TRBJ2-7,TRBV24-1,TGTGCCACCAGTGAAGGGAGCTCCTACGAGCAGTACTTC,CATSEGSSYEQYF
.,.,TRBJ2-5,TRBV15,TGTGCCACCAGCAGAGACCTTGGAGGGCTGGCACAAGAGACCCAGTACTTC,CATSRDLGGLAQETQYF
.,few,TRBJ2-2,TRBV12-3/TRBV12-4,TGTGCCAGCAGCCTCCCCGGCGCGCTGTTTTTT,CASSLPGALFF
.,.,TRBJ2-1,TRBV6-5,TGTGCCAGCTTGGGAACAGGCGAAGGGTACAATGAGCAGTTCTTC,CASLGTGEGYNEQFF